This T cell receptor beta chain was sequenced during a study of monozygotic twins with inflammatory bowel disease. Notes on the study in general: No repertoire similarity difference was seen between concordant and discordant twins; power was possibly limited.

CDR1 and CDR2 from the germline V gene are SGHRS and YFSETQ. The CDR3 length is 15 residues. To note about this clonotype: Its antigen is unidentified.

In eight separate reactions per sample, cDNA was generated. The UMIs carried a 6-nucleotide sample barcode, and they were added by template switching. TCRdb reprocessed the 5' RACE reads and reports one entry per CDR3 protein, with no DNA. The listing contains about 200,000 distinct CDR3 sequences. Sequenced input: blood. The genes are TRBV5-1 and TRBJ1-4. The sequence came from a human donor with ulcerative colitis or Crohn's disease, or a healthy co-twin of an affected twin (not recorded which). CDR3 in amino acids: CASSFMGGSNEKLFF.